This note documents a single T cell receptor beta chain sequence. The antigen is undetermined. Around 95% CD4+ purity was typical by flow cytometry. This specimen comes from a study of untreated major depressive disorder. Study-wide results and caveats: Each subject's top five TRBV05-01 clones were all private.

Germline V gene data show CDR1 as LGHNA and CDR2 as YNFKEQ. With V trimmed by 3 bases and J by 7 bases, 10 bases remained unmatched. This CDR3 spans 17 amino acids. Using immunoSEQ multiplex PCR, the repertoire was profiled, and TCRdb retains in-frame clones only, with some absent. The profile shows 15,000 to 20,000 clones, more than 75% of them singletons. Sequenced material: CD4+ T cells from PBMCs. This chain joins TRBV4-2 and TRBJ2-7; 15 bases agree with TRBD2. This TCR derives from a woman in her twenties or thirties in good health. The CDR3 DNA reads as TGTGCCAGCAGCCACCCGGGACTAGCGGGAGGCACTTGGGAGCAGTACTTC. This encodes CASSHPGLAGGTWEQYF.